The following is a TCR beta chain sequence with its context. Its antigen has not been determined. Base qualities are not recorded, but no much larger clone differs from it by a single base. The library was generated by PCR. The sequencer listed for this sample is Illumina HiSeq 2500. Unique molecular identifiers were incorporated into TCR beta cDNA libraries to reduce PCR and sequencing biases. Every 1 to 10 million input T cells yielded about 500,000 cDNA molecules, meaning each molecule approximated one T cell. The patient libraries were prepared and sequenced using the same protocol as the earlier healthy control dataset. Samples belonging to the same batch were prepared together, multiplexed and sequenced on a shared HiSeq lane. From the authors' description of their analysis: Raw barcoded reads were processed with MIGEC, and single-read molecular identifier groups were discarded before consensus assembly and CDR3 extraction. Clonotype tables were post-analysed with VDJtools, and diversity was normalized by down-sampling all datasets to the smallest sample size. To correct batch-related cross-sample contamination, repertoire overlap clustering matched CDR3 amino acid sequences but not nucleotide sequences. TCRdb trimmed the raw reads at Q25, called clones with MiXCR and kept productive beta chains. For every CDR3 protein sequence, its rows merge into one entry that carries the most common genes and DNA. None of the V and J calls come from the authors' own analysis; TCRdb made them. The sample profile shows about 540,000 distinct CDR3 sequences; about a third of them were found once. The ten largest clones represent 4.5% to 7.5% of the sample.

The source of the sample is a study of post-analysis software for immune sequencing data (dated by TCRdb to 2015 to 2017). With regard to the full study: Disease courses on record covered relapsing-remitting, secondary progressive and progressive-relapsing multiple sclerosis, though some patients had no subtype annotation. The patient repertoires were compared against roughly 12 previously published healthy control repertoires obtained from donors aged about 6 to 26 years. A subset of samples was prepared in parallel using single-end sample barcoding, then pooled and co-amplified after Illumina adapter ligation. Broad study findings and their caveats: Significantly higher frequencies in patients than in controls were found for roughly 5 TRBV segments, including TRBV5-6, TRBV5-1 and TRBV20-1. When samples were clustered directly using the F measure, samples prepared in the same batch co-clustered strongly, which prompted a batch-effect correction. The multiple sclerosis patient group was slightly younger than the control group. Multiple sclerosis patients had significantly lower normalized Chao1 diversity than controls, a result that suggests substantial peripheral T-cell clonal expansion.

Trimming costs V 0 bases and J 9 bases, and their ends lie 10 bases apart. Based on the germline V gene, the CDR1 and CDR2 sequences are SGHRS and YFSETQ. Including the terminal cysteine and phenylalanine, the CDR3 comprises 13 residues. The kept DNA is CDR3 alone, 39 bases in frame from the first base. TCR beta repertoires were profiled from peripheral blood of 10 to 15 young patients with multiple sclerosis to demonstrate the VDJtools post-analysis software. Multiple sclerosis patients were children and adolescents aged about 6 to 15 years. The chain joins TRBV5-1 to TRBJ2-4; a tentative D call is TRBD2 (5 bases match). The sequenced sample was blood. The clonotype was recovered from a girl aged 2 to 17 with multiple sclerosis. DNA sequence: TGCGCCAGCAGCTTGGAGGTCGGAGGCATTCAGTACTTC. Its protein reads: CASSLEVGGIQYF.